This entry describes one T cell receptor (beta chain). Its antigen is currently unknown. A junction boundary mismatches the germline segment, possibly from a read error. The data derive from a study of cytomegalovirus exposure and HLA in healthy donors. The CDR3 length is 14 residues. Per germline, CDR1 SSHAT and CDR2 FNYEAQ (reference sequence). Study results and caveats: According to an earlier analysis, most TCR beta V segments yielded productive rearrangements about 87% or about 30% of the time. The study flagged some 170 TCR beta chains as cytomegalovirus-associated.

Primers included in the PCR were 60 Vbeta and 13 Jbeta primers. TCRdb's table, derived via immunoSEQ multiplex PCR, lists solely in-frame clones and lacks some. The data hold approximately 59,000 clones, with 70% to 80% observed a single time. Specimen: PBMCs. V is TRBV7-7 and J is TRBJ2-5, with D unclear. The sequence came from a girl aged 10-17 years in good health and CMV-seropositive. CDR3 in DNA: TGTGCTAGCAGCTTAGGCCTCTCTGGCGAGACCCAGTACTTC. It codes for CASSLGLSGETQYF.